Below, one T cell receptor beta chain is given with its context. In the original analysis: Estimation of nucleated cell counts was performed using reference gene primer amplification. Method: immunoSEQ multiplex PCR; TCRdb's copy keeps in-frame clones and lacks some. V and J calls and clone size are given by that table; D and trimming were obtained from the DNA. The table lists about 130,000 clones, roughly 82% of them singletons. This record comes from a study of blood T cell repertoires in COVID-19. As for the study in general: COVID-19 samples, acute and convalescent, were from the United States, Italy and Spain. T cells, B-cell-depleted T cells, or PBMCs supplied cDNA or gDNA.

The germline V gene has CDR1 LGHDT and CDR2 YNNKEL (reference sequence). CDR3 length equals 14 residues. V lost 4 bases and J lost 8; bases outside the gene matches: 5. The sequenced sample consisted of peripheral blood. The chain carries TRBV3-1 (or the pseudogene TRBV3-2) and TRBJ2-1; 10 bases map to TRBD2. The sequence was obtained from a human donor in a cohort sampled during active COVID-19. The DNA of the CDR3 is TGTGCCAGCAGCCCCGGGACTAGCGTTTATGAGCAGTTCTTC. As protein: CASSPGTSVYEQFF.